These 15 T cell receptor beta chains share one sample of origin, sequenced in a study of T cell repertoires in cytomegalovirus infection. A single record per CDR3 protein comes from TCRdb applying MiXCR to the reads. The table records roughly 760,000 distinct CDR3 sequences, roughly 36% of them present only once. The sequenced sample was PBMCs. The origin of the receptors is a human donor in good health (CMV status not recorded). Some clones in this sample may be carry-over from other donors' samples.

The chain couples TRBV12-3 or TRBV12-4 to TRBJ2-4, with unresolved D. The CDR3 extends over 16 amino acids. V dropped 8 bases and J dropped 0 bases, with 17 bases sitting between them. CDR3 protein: CASLYPCLIAKNIQYF. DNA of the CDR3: TGTGCCAGCTTATATCCCTGTCTCATAGCCAAAAACATTCAGTACTTC.

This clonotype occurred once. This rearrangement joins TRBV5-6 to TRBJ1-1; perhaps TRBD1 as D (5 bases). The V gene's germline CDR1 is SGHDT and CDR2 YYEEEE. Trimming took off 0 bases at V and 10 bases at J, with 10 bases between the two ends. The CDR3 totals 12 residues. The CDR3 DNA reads TGTGCCAGCAGCTTGGGCGTCGGGGGAGCTTTCTTT. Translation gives CASSLGVGGAFF.

This chain's CDR3 is CASSYYPQGAGGYTF. Written as DNA, the CDR3 is TGTGCCAGCAGTTACTACCCCCAGGGAGCGGGTGGCTACACCTTC. This chain uses TRBV6-5 with TRBJ1-2; weak D call: TRBD1 (5 bases). V was shortened by 1 base and J by 7 bases, with 16 bases between the two germline ends. The germline V gene encodes CDR1 MNHEY and CDR2 SVGAGI. This CDR3 has 15 amino acids.

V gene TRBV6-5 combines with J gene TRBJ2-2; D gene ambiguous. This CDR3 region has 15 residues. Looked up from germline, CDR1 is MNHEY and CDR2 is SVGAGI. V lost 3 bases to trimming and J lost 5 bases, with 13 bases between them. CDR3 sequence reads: CASSYLPTETGELFF. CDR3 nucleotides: TGTGCCAGCAGTTATCTACCGACGGAAACCGGGGAGCTGTTTTTT.

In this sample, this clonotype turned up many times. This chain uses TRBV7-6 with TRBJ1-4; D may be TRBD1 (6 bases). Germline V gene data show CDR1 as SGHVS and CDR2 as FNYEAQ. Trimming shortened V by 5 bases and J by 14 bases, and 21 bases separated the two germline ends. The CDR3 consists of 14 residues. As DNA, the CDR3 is TGTGCCAGCAGCCCTAACCCCCAGGGGCTGAGGCTGTTTTTT. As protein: CASSPNPQGLRLFF.

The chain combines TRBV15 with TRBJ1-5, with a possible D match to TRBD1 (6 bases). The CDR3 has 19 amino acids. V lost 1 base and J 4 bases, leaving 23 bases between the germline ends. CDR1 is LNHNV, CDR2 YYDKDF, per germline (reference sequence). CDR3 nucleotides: TGTGCCACCAGCAGAGGACATTTGGGGGCAAGGATGGGAAATCAGCCCCAGCATTTT. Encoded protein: CATSRGHLGARMGNQPQHF.

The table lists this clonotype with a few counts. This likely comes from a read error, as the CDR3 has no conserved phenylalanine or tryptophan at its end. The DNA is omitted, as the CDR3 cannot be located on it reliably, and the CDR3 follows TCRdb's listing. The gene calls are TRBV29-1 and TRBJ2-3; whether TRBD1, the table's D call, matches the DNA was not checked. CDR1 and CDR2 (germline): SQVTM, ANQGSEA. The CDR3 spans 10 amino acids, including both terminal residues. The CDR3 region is CSVGALALPD.

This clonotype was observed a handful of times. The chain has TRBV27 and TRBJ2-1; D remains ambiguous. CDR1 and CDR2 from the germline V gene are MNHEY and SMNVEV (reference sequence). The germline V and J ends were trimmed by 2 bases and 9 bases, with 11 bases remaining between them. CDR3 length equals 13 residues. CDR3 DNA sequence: TGTGCCAGCAGTTTAAAATACGGCCTTGAGCAGTTCTTC. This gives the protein CASSLKYGLEQFF.

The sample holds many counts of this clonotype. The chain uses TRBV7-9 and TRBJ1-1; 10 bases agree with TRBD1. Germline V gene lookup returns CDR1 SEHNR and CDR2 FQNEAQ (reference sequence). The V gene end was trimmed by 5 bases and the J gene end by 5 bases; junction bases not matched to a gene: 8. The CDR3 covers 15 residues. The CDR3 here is CASSVGTGVGTEAFF. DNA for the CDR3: TGTGCCAGCAGCGTTGGGACAGGGGTAGGGACTGAAGCTTTCTTT.

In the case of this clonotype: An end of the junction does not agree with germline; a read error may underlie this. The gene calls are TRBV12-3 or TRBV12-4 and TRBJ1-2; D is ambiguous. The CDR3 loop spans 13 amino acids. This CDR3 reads CSSSLGPGYGYTF. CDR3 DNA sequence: TGTTCCAGCAGTTTAGGCCCTGGCTATGGCTACACATTC.

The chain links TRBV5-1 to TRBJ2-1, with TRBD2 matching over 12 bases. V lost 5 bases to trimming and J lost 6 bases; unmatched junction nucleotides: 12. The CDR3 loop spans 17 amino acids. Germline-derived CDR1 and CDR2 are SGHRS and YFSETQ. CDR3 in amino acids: CASRRLAGAKPGNEQFF. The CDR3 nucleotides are TGCGCCAGCAGGAGACTAGCGGGAGCCAAGCCCGGCAATGAGCAGTTCTTC. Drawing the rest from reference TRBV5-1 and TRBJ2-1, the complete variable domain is KAGVTQTPRYLIKTRGQQVTLSCSPISGHRSVSWYQQTPGQGLQFLFEYFSETQRNKGNFPGRFSGRQFSNSRSEMNVSTLELGDSALYLCASRRLAGAKPGNEQFFGPGTRLTVL.

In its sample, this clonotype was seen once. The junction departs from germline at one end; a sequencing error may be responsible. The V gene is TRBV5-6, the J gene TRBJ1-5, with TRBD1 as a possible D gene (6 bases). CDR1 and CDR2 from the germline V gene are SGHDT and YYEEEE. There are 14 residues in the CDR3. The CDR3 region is CASSLGGGRQPQPF. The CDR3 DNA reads TGTGCCAGCAGCTTGGGGGGGGGCAGACAGCCCCAGCCTTTT.

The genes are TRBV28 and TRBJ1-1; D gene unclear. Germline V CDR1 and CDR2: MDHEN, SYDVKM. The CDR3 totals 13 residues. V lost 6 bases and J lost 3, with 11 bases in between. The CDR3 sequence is CASSRKVYTEAFF. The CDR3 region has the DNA TGTGCCAGCAGCCGAAAGGTTTACACTGAAGCTTTCTTT.

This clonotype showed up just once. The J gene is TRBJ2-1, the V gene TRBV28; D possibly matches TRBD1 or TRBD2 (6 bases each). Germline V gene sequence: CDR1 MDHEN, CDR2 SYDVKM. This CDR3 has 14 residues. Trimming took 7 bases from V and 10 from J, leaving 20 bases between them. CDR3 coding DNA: TGTGCCAGCAAGTTCGGGGGTGCTCAGGGGGAGCAGTTCTTC. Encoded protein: CASKFGGAQGEQFF.

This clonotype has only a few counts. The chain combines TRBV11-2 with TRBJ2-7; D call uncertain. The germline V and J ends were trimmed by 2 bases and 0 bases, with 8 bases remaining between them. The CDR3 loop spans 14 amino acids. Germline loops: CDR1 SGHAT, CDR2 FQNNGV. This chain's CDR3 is CASSLTLSSYEQYF. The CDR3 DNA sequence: TGTGCCAGCAGCTTAACCTTATCCTCCTACGAGCAGTACTTC.